A selection of T cell receptor beta chains follows, all from one sample in a study of blood T cell repertoires in COVID-19. The assay was immunoSEQ multiplex PCR, and TCRdb's table has in-frame clones only and misses some. The table has more than 250,000 clones, 88% seen once. The sample consisted of peripheral blood. These receptors originate from a woman aged 25 to 45 with COVID-19, enrolled during active disease. The CDR3 runs from the conserved cysteine through the conserved F or W. D genes are given only for firm matches. Clone size is given for some rows only: seen once, a few or many times, or a class if the clone is expanded.

size	V	D	J	DNA	CDR3
.	TRBV4-2	.	TRBJ2-7	TGTGCCAGCAGCCAAGAGACGTTGGGGGGTTACGAGCAGTACTTC	CASSQETLGGYEQYF
.	TRBV19	.	TRBJ1-5	TGTGCCAGTAGTTGGGGGGGCGGGAGCAATCAGCCCCAGCATTTT	CASSWGGGSNQPQHF
.	TRBV4-1	TRBD2	TRBJ2-1	TGCGCCAGCAGCCAAGCGGGGGGTGAGCAGTTCTTC	CASSQAGGEQFF
.	TRBV7-9	TRBD1	TRBJ1-2	TGTGCCAGCCAGGGACAGGCGACTTTTGGCTACACCTTC	CASQGQATFGYTF
.	TRBV19	TRBD1	TRBJ1-5	TGTGCCAGTAGTTCCTGGACAGGGTTACAGCCCCAGCATTTT	CASSSWTGLQPQHF
.	TRBV11-3	.	TRBJ2-1	TGTGCCAGCAGCCCCGACAGGTTAACCTACAATGAGCAGTTCTTC	CASSPDRLTYNEQFF
.	TRBV9	TRBD1	TRBJ1-2	TGTGCCAGCAGCGTAAGGGACAGGGGATCCTATGGCTACACCTTC	CASSVRDRGSYGYTF
.	TRBV7-7	TRBD2	TRBJ2-5	TGTGCCAGCAGCCCCGGAGGACTAGCGGAAGAGACCCAGTACTTC	CASSPGGLAEETQYF
.	TRBV7-7	TRBD2	TRBJ2-2	TGTGCTAGCAGCTTAGCACTAGCGGGGGGTCCCACCGGGGAGCTGTTTTTT	CASSLALAGGPTGELFF
.	TRBV5-1	.	TRBJ1-2	TGCGCCAGCTACGAGCCTCAAGATTTGCATGGCTACACCTTC	CASYEPQDLHGYTF
.	TRBV5-6	.	TRBJ1-3	TGTGCCAGCAGCTCAACAGCCGGACTGGGAGCCTCTGGAAACACCATATATTTT	CASSSTAGLGASGNTIYF
once	TRBV19	TRBD1	TRBJ2-7	TGTGCCAGTAGTATGGGGATCGGACAGGGGGGCGCGATTGGCTACGAGCAGTACTTC	CASSMGIGQGGAIGYEQYF
.	TRBV21-1	.	TRBJ1-5	TGTGCCAGCAGCAAAGAGCCGGGGATTAATCAGCCCCAGCATTTT	CASSKEPGINQPQHF
.	TRBV3-1/TRBV3-2	.	TRBJ2-7	TGTGCCAGCAGCCAAGATCTTCAGCAGGGTTCCCTACGAGAGCAGTACTTC	CASSQDLQQGSLREQYF
.	TRBV5-1	.	TRBJ1-2	TGCGCCAGCAGGGAGATGCAGGGTCGTGGCTACACCTTC	CASREMQGRGYTF
.	TRBV19	TRBD1	TRBJ1-2	TGTGCCAGTAGTACCGGGACAGAGTCCTATGGCTACACCTTC	CASSTGTESYGYTF
once	TRBV5-4	.	TRBJ1-2	TGTGCCAGCAGCTTCATTTATGGCAGGGACTATGGCTACACCTTC	CASSFIYGRDYGYTF
.	TRBV9	TRBD2	TRBJ2-3	TGTGCCAGCAGCGTGGGTAGCGGGGGTTGGACAGATACGCAGTATTTT	CASSVGSGGWTDTQYF
once	TRBV6-6	.	TRBJ2-3	TGTGCCAGCAGTGTGGGCGATACGCAGTATTTT	CASSVGDTQYF
once	TRBV21-1	.	TRBJ1-5	TGTGCCAGCAGCAAACATAACAGGGGAGCTCTTCATAGCAATCAGCCCCAGCATTTT	CASSKHNRGALHSNQPQHF
.	TRBV6-2/TRBV6-3	TRBD1	TRBJ2-1	TGTGCCAGCACCCCTCACTACAGGGGTAGGGATGAGCAGTTCTTC	CASTPHYRGRDEQFF
.	TRBV27	.	TRBJ1-1	TGTGCCAGCATTCCCCCCGGGGTAAACACTGAAGCTTTCTTT	CASIPPGVNTEAFF
.	TRBV5-4	TRBD1	TRBJ1-2	TGTGCCAGCAGGGGACAGGGCGTGAATGGCTACACCTTC	CASRGQGVNGYTF
.	TRBV19	TRBD1	TRBJ2-1	TGTGCCAGTAGGTCCACAGGGGGCCCCTACAATGAGCAGTTCTTC	CASRSTGGPYNEQFF
.	TRBV4-2	.	TRBJ1-3	TGTGCCAGCAGCCAAGATCCAGGGTCCAACACCATATATTTT	CASSQDPGSNTIYF
.	TRBV20-1	.	TRBJ2-3	TGCAGTGCTAGTGAGGGGAGGGGGTCAGATACGCAGTATTTT	CSASEGRGSDTQYF
.	TRBV2	.	TRBJ1-5	TGTGCCAGCAGTGACCAGGGAGGACAGCCCCAGCATTTT	CASSDQGGQPQHF
.	TRBV7-7	TRBD2	TRBJ2-1	TGTGCCAGCAGCTTAAATCCGAGCGGGGATGGGGAGCAGTTCTTC	CASSLNPSGDGEQFF
once	TRBV27	.	TRBJ1-2	TGTGCCAGCAGTGGAACTCGAGGAGAGGGCTACACCTTC	CASSGTRGEGYTF
.	TRBV5-4	.	TRBJ2-5	TGTGCCAGCAGCTTGCCACAGATCCAAGAGACCCAGTACTTC	CASSLPQIQETQYF
.	TRBV4-1	.	TRBJ1-5	TGCGCCAGCAGCCCCGTCCATGGGGGGAGGGAGCCCCAGCATTTT	CASSPVHGGREPQHF
.	TRBV19	TRBD1	TRBJ1-2	TGTGCCAGTAAGGGACAGGGGCTTGGCTACACCTTC	CASKGQGLGYTF
.	TRBV2	TRBD2	TRBJ2-5	TGTGCCAGCTCGCCGGGACTAGCGGGGGCTAGGGGAGAGACCCAGTACTTC	CASSPGLAGARGETQYF
.	TRBV6-5	.	TRBJ2-1	TGTGCCAGCAGTTACTCGTTCAGGACTCGGGAGCAGTTCTTC	CASSYSFRTREQFF
once	TRBV5-1	.	TRBJ1-1	TGCGCCAGCAGCTTGAATGCGGTTGGCACTGAAGCTTTCTTT	CASSLNAVGTEAFF
.	TRBV3-1/TRBV3-2	.	TRBJ1-2	TGTGCCAGCAGCCTACGCGGTCCCCATGGCTACACCTTC	CASSLRGPHGYTF
.	TRBV9	.	TRBJ2-7	TGTGCCAGCAGCGTAGCCCCAGTTACCTACGAGCAGTACTTC	CASSVAPVTYEQYF
.	TRBV5-4	.	TRBJ2-4	TGTGCCAGCAGCTCGGACAGAGAGGGCAAAAACATTCAGTACTTC	CASSSDREGKNIQYF
.	TRBV14	TRBD2	TRBJ2-1	TGTGCCAGCAGCCAAGCGGGGGGATCATACAATGAGCAGTTCTTC	CASSQAGGSYNEQFF
.	TRBV10-3	TRBD1	TRBJ2-7	TGTGCCATCAGTGAGTCACAGGGGACCTACGAGCAGTACTTC	CAISESQGTYEQYF
.	TRBV5-4	.	TRBJ2-1	TGTGCCAGCGGGGCCGTCGTCCATGAGCAGTTCTTC	CASGAVVHEQFF
.	TRBV9	TRBD1	TRBJ1-6	TGTGCCAGCAGCGTAGGGTCAGGGGGTTATAATTCACCCCTCCACTTT	CASSVGSGGYNSPLHF
few	TRBV7-2	TRBD2	TRBJ2-3	TGTGCCAGCGTCGGCTTAGCGGGGGGGCCCGGCACAGATACGCAGTATTTT	CASVGLAGGPGTDTQYF
.	TRBV3-1/TRBV3-2	TRBD2	TRBJ2-3	TGTGCCAGCGGGTCGGCTAGCGGGGTAGATACGCAGTATTTT	CASGSASGVDTQYF
.	TRBV4-1	TRBD1	TRBJ1-3	TGCGCCAGCAGCCAACCGACAGGGGCTGGAAACACCATATATTTT	CASSQPTGAGNTIYF
.	TRBV6-5	.	TRBJ1-1	TGTGCCAGCAGTTACCGGGAGCCGAACACTGAAGCTTTCTTT	CASSYREPNTEAFF
.	TRBV30	TRBD1	TRBJ2-1	TGTGCCTGGGCTAACAGGGGGTGGTACAATGAGCAGTTCTTC	CAWANRGWYNEQFF
.	TRBV30	.	TRBJ2-2	TGTGCCTGGAGTGAGGACTCTCGGGGCACCGGGGAGCTGTTTTTT	CAWSEDSRGTGELFF
.	TRBV18	.	TRBJ1-5	TGTGCCAGCTCACCGTACAATCAGCCCCAGCATTTT	CASSPYNQPQHF
.	TRBV2	.	TRBJ1-2	TGTGCCAGCAGTGAAGACAGGAACTATGGCTACACCTTC	CASSEDRNYGYTF
.	TRBV7-2	.	TRBJ2-1	TGTGCCAGCAGCATACGTAGCTACAATGAGCAGTTCTTC	CASSIRSYNEQFF
.	TRBV3-1/TRBV3-2	.	TRBJ1-3	TGTGCCAGCAGCCAAGTTCTACTGGGCAACACCATATATTTT	CASSQVLLGNTIYF
.	TRBV27	TRBD2	TRBJ2-1	TGTGCCAGCAGTTTAGCGGGGGACGGCGTGCTCAATGAGCAGTTCTTC	CASSLAGDGVLNEQFF
.	TRBV7-9	.	TRBJ1-1	TGTGCCAGCAGCTCTCTAGGCGGGGTGGTGAAATTGAGGAACACTGAAGCTTTCTTT	CASSSLGGVVKLRNTEAFF
.	TRBV18	.	TRBJ1-1	TGTGCCAGCTCACCACTACCCACACCGGGGAGCGCTGAAGCTTTCTTT	CASSPLPTPGSAEAFF